Sequencing of this T cell receptor (beta chain) was carried out in a study of CD8+CD57+ T cells in acquired aplastic anemia. Study conclusions and caveats: CD8+ Simpson's diversity did not differ significantly between patients and controls.

This clonotype has ten or more counts. Its target is not known. This CDR3 has 16 amino acids. Germline CDR1 is SGHRS and CDR2 is YFSETQ. The J segment lost 5 bases and the V segment lost 0 bases, leaving 6 bases of the junction unmatched. It was genomic DNA that served as the template for profiling TCR beta VDJ and CDR3. TCRdb redid the calling of the reads with MiXCR, one entry per CDR3 protein. Of 150,000 to 200,000 distinct CDR3 sequences detected, approximately 40% appear once; the ten largest clones hold approximately 1.1%. This chain uses TRBV5-1 with TRBJ2-1, with 9 nucleotides matching TRBD2. The TCR comes from a human donor in good health. The sample was sorted CD4+, CD8+, or CD8+CD57+ T cells (not recorded which) from PBMCs. The CDR3 protein is CASSLVVAGANNEQFF. The CDR3 DNA is TGCGCCAGCAGCTTGGTGGTAGCGGGGGCGAACAATGAGCAGTTCTTC.